This T cell receptor (beta chain) was identified during a study of T cell repertoires in cytomegalovirus infection. Turning to the study itself: Alongside well-studied HLA-B-restricted CMV epitopes, recently identified HLA-C-restricted CMV epitopes were also used. Shared public TCR beta signatures pointed to both CMV infection and a matching HLA type.

TCRdb re-analysed the reads in MiXCR, keeping a single row per CDR3 protein. The table lists 150,000 or so distinct CDR3 sequences, about 31% of them singletons, with roughly 51% in the top ten. This clonotype turned up a few times. The antigen is not known. With V trimmed by 5 bases and J by 3 bases, 11 bases remained unmatched. This CDR3 spans 16 amino acids. Germline V CDR1 and CDR2: MGHRA, YSYEKL. Study results and limitations: Across the ex vivo response, the dominant clonotypes were HLA-C-restricted CMV-specific TCR beta clonotypes.

The chain links TRBV4-1 to TRBJ2-7, with 9 bases lining up with TRBD1. The sample consisted of CD8+ T cells from cultured PBMCs, taken from culture after CMV antigen stimulation. This receptor was obtained from a human donor in good health (CMV status not recorded). Some clones in this sample may be carry-over from other donors' samples. The CDR3: CASSYTRGTGSYEQYF. For the CDR3, the DNA is TGCGCCAGCAGCTACACCCGAGGGACAGGGAGCTACGAGCAGTACTTC.